These 14 T cell receptor beta chains came from one sample sequenced in a study of blood T cell repertoires in COVID-19. TCRdb's table, derived via immunoSEQ multiplex PCR, lists solely in-frame clones and lacks some. This repertoire shows some 330,000 clones, approximately 88% found once; its top ten account for approximately 4%. The sample consisted of peripheral blood. These receptors were taken from a woman aged 45 to 65 with active or convalescent COVID-19.

The chain employs TRBV27 and TRBJ2-2; 13 bases agree with TRBD2. The CDR3 is made up of 16 amino acids. Germline lookup yields CDR1 MNHEY and CDR2 SMNVEV (reference sequence). V dropped 5 bases and J dropped 7; count of bases not matched to a gene: 7. CDR3 bases: TGTGCCAGCAGTACGGGACTAGCGGGATCTATCGGGGAGCTGTTTTTT. Its protein product is CASSTGLAGSIGELFF.

The genes are TRBV20-1 and TRBJ2-5, with 11 bases aligning to TRBD2. The germline CDR1 and CDR2 sequences are DFQATT and SNEGSKA (reference sequence). The CDR3 runs to 15 residues. With V trimmed by 3 bases and J by 2 bases, 5 bases remained unmatched. The CDR3 DNA reads as TGCAGTGCTAGTTTAGCGGGGGGGATGCAAGAGACCCAGTACTTC. Translation gives CSASLAGGMQETQYF.

In its sample, this clone was seen once. The rearrangement links TRBV14 to TRBJ2-1, with D possibly matching TRBD1 (6 bases). The CDR3 totals 13 residues. V shed 4 bases and J shed 3 bases, with 7 bases lying between them. Germline loops: CDR1 SGHDN, CDR2 FVKESK. The CDR3 loop reads CASSRGHYNEQFF. The CDR3 region has the DNA TGTGCCAGCAGCCGGGGACACTACAATGAGCAGTTCTTC.

V and J are TRBV7-9 and TRBJ1-2; TRBD1 matches at 11 bases. This CDR3 is built from 15 residues. CDR1 is SEHNR, CDR2 FQNEAQ, per germline (reference sequence). J lost 4 bases, V lost 4 bases, and 5 bases had no gene match. For the CDR3, the DNA is TGTGCCAGCAGCTCCAGCGGGACAGGGGGCTATGGCTACACCTTC. This gives the protein CASSSSGTGGYGYTF.

This clone was counted once. Other DNA sequences in the same sample also yield this CDR3. The genes are TRBV12-3 or TRBV12-4 and TRBJ1-1; possibly TRBD1 for D (5 bases). Trimming took off 0 bases at V and 5 bases at J, with 7 bases between the two ends. The CDR3 is 13 residues long. The CDR3: CASSLAGGTEAFF. The CDR3 nucleotides are TGTGCCAGCAGTTTAGCGGGGGGAACTGAAGCTTTCTTT.

This chain connects TRBV19 to TRBJ2-7; D possibly corresponds to TRBD2 (6 bases). The V end lost 3 bases, the J end lost 0 bases, and 12 bases lay between the germline ends. The germline gives CDR1 LNHDA, CDR2 SQIVND (reference sequence). The CDR3 runs to 15 residues. For the CDR3, the DNA is TGTGCCAGTAGTATCGAAGCGGGCCTCTCCTACGAGCAGTACTTC. Translating gives CASSIEAGLSYEQYF.

The V call is TRBV28, the J call TRBJ2-7; D gene ambiguous. Per germline, CDR1 MDHEN and CDR2 SYDVKM. CDR3 length: 15 residues. The ends were cut back, 4 bases at V and 0 bases at J, with 13 bases in the middle. The CDR3 nucleotides are TGTGCCAGCAGTTATGACTCCCGACTCTCCTACGAGCAGTACTTC. Translation gives CASSYDSRLSYEQYF.

In DNA form, the CDR3 reads TGCGCCAGCAGCTCGGCCGGGACAGAGAATTCACCCCTCCACTTT. Translating gives CASSSAGTENSPLHF. The V call is TRBV5-1, the J call TRBJ1-6; 7 bases map to TRBD1. J lost 7 bases, V lost 3 bases, and 7 bases had no gene match. The CDR3 length is 15 residues. Germline lookup yields CDR1 SGHRS and CDR2 YFSETQ. Looking up the rest from reference TRBV5-1 and TRBJ1-6 gives the full variable domain: KAGVTQTPRYLIKTRGQQVTLSCSPISGHRSVSWYQQTPGQGLQFLFEYFSETQRNKGNFPGRFSGRQFSNSRSEMNVSTLELGDSALYLCASSSAGTENSPLHFGNGTRLTVT.

J is TRBJ2-1 and V is TRBV2, with 8 positions matching TRBD1. The J segment lost 6 bases and the V segment lost 6 bases, leaving 10 bases of the junction unmatched. In germline, CDR1 is SNHLY, CDR2 FYNNEI. CDR3 length: 15 residues. This CDR3 is CASRRRAQGANEQFF. CDR3 nucleotides: TGTGCCAGCAGGAGACGGGCGCAGGGGGCCAATGAGCAGTTCTTC. The entire variable domain, with the rest obtained from reference TRBV2 and TRBJ2-1, is as follows: EPEVTQTPSHQVTQMGQEVILRCVPISNHLYFYWYRQILGQKVEFLVSFYNNEISEKSEIFDDQFSVERPDGSNFTLKIRSTKLEDSAMYFCASRRRAQGANEQFFGPGTRLTVL.

This clone was recorded only once. This rearrangement joins TRBV5-1 to TRBJ2-2; maybe TRBD2 (5 bases). The CDR3 runs to 15 residues. Germline CDR1 and CDR2: SGHRS and YFSETQ. Trimming shortened V by 1 base and J by 3 bases, and 10 bases separated the two germline ends. The CDR3 here is CASSLLDSYTGELFF. Here the CDR3 DNA reads TGCGCCAGCAGCTTGTTGGACTCCTACACCGGGGAGCTGTTTTTT.

The chain recombines TRBV30 with TRBJ2-7; D might be TRBD2 (5 bases). V was shortened by 1 base and J by 3 bases, with 13 bases between the two germline ends. The CDR3 loop spans 14 amino acids. Germline V gene lookup returns CDR1 GTSNPN and CDR2 SVGIG (reference sequence). CDR3 coding DNA: TGTGCCTGGAGTGAAGGGTTACGGGGCTACGAGCAGTACTTC. Its protein product is CAWSEGLRGYEQYF.

The table lists this clone with a few counts. The same CDR3 can be traced to other DNA sequences in this sample. V is TRBV4-1 and J is TRBJ2-1; tentatively, D is TRBD1 (5 bases). V was trimmed by 2 bases and J by 7 bases, leaving 12 bases between them. CDR1 and CDR2 from the germline V gene are MGHRA and YSYEKL. This CDR3 has 14 amino acids. The CDR3 loop is CASSQSRAGNEQFF. CDR3 in DNA: TGCGCCAGCAGCCAAAGCAGGGCTGGGAATGAGCAGTTCTTC.

The rearrangement joins TRBV20-1 to TRBJ1-2; D is undetermined. The V gene lost 3 bases and the J gene lost 2 bases, with 7 bases spanning the gap. The CDR3 contains 12 residues. Germline-derived CDR1 and CDR2 are DFQATT and SNEGSKA (reference sequence). The DNA for the CDR3 is TGCAGTGCTAGTCAAGCGAACTATGGCTACACCTTC. Its protein is CSASQANYGYTF.

The CDR3 coding sequence is TGTGCCAGCGGGGGACTAGTTATCTACGAGCAGTACTTC. As protein: CASGGLVIYEQYF. The rearrangement links TRBV6-5 to TRBJ2-7, with TRBD2 matching over 8 bases. V was pared by 8 bases and J by 3 bases, with 6 bases of the junction left unmatched. The CDR3 contains 13 residues. CDR1 is MNHEY, CDR2 SVGAGI, per germline.